The 17 T cell receptor beta chains given below trace back to one sample, sequenced in a study of cytomegalovirus exposure and HLA in healthy donors. Both 60 Vbeta primers and 13 Jbeta primers went into the PCR. Method: immunoSEQ multiplex PCR; TCRdb's copy keeps in-frame clones and lacks some. This table has 120,000 or so clones, under 80% appearing once. Sequenced input: PBMCs. The receptor source for this set is a man aged 40-49 years in good health and CMV-seropositive.

This clone has just a few counts. This chain joins TRBV6-4 and TRBJ2-3, with D possibly being TRBD1 (6 bases). The V gene lost 2 bases and the J gene lost 4 bases, with 10 bases spanning the gap. The length of the CDR3 is 14 residues. CDR1 MRHNA and CDR2 SNTAGT come from the germline V gene. CDR3 coding DNA: TGTGCCAGCAGTGACGTAGAGGGGGCAGATACGCAGTATTTT. This gives the protein CASSDVEGADTQYF.

The chain links TRBV6-6 to TRBJ2-5; D may be TRBD1 (6 bases). CDR1 is MNHNY and CDR2 is SVGAGI in the germline V gene (reference sequence). The CDR3 contains 14 residues. Trimming took off 3 bases at V and 3 bases at J, with 11 bases between the two ends. CDR3: CASSYGRGKETQYF. DNA of the CDR3: TGTGCCAGCAGTTATGGTAGGGGGAAAGAGACCCAGTACTTC.

This rearrangement joins TRBV4-3 to TRBJ1-3; TRBD1 matches at 7 bases. J gave up 2 bases and V 1 base, and 2 bases lay outside the gene matches. The CDR3 is 15 amino acids. Germline CDR1 LGHNA, CDR2 YSLEER. CDR3 in DNA: TGCGCCAGCAGCCAAGCGACAGGGACTGGAAACACCATATATTTT. It yields the protein CASSQATGTGNTIYF.

V is TRBV7-9 and J is TRBJ2-5; 8 nucleotides match TRBD1. The V gene's germline CDR1 is SEHNR and CDR2 FQNEAQ (reference sequence). This CDR3 contains 15 residues. Unmatched junction bases numbered 9, after V lost 5 bases and J lost 4 bases. CDR3 coding DNA: TGTGCCAGCAGCCCGGACAGGGCGACGGGAGAGACCCAGTACTTC. Amino acid sequence: CASSPDRATGETQYF.

This clone was seen a handful of times. The V gene is TRBV20-1, the J gene TRBJ1-1, with D hard to call. The germline V gene has CDR1 DFQATT and CDR2 SNEGSKA (reference sequence). Trimming stripped 4 bases from V and 7 bases from J, with 10 bases between. CDR3 length: 11 amino acids. CDR3 sequence reads: CSAKEQSEAFF. The CDR3 DNA reads TGCAGTGCTAAGGAGCAGAGTGAAGCTTTCTTT.

The chain joins TRBV23-1 to TRBJ1-5, with unresolved D. TRBV23-1 is placed among ORFs of uncertain function. The CDR3 has 14 residues. Trimming took 5 bases from V and 3 from J, leaving 11 bases between them. The CDR3 reads CASSARAFNQPQHF. DNA for the CDR3: TGCGCCAGCAGTGCGCGGGCGTTCAATCAGCCCCAGCATTTT.

There are a few counts of this clone. The rearrangement uses TRBV5-1 and TRBJ2-1; the match to TRBD1 covers 8 bases. The CDR3 has 15 amino acids. Germline V gives CDR1 SGHRS, CDR2 YFSETQ. With V trimmed by 0 bases and J by 3 bases, 2 bases remained unmatched. The DNA for the CDR3 is TGCGCCAGCAGCTTGGCAGGGGGCTTCTACAATGAGCAGTTCTTC. It is translated as CASSLAGGFYNEQFF. The full variable domain, rest sourced from reference TRBV5-1 and TRBJ2-1, is KAGVTQTPRYLIKTRGQQVTLSCSPISGHRSVSWYQQTPGQGLQFLFEYFSETQRNKGNFPGRFSGRQFSNSRSEMNVSTLELGDSALYLCASSLAGGFYNEQFFGPGTRLTVL.

This rearrangement joins TRBV5-1 to TRBJ2-3, with 14 bases lining up with TRBD2. The germline CDR1 and CDR2 sequences are SGHRS and YFSETQ. The trim removed 0 bases at V and 4 bases at J, leaving 4 bases unmatched. CDR3 length equals 17 residues. CDR3 bases: TGCGCCAGCAGCTTGGGACTAGCGGGGGGGGAGGCAGATACGCAGTATTTT. Its translation: CASSLGLAGGEADTQYF. The full variable domain, completed using reference TRBV5-1 and TRBJ2-3, is KAGVTQTPRYLIKTRGQQVTLSCSPISGHRSVSWYQQTPGQGLQFLFEYFSETQRNKGNFPGRFSGRQFSNSRSEMNVSTLELGDSALYLCASSLGLAGGEADTQYFGPGTRLTVL.

This clone has only a few counts. This rearrangement joins TRBV6-1 to TRBJ1-5; D is unclear. Trimming pared 3 bases from V and 0 bases from J, leaving 9 bases between. Germline assignment: CDR1 MNHNS and CDR2 SASEGT. This CDR3 spans 15 amino acids. The CDR3: CASSEAQFSNQPQHF. The CDR3 DNA reads as TGTGCCAGCAGTGAGGCCCAGTTTAGCAATCAGCCCCAGCATTTT.

The gene calls are TRBV27 and TRBJ2-1; 14 nucleotides align to TRBD2. Germline V CDR1 and CDR2: MNHEY, SMNVEV (reference sequence). Trimming cost V 4 bases and J 9 bases; bases outside gene matches: 5. The CDR3 is 15 residues long. CDR3 sequence reads: CASSSGTSGRGEQFF. The CDR3 DNA is TGTGCCAGCAGTTCCGGGACTAGCGGGAGAGGTGAGCAGTTCTTC.

This clone turned up a few times. The CDR3, as DNA: TGCAGCGTTGGGAGTTCAGTGAACACTGAAGCTTTCTTT. Its protein product is CSVGSSVNTEAFF. The chain combines TRBV29-1 with TRBJ1-1; D remains ambiguous. With 4 bases removed from V and 0 bases from J, the gap between germline ends came to 9 bases. The CDR3 contains 13 residues. CDR1 is SQVTM, CDR2 ANQGSEA, per germline.

The chain has TRBV6-5 and TRBJ1-5; 8 bases are shared with TRBD1. The V gene's germline CDR1 is MNHEY and CDR2 SVGAGI. The J segment lost 4 bases and the V segment lost 8 bases, leaving 10 bases of the junction unmatched. This CDR3 is built from 15 residues. CDR3 amino acids: CASGPQGVRNQPQHF. Written as DNA, the CDR3 is TGTGCCAGCGGCCCACAGGGGGTGCGTAATCAGCCCCAGCATTTT.

Here the CDR3 reads CASRGLAGTQETQYF. As DNA, the CDR3 is TGTGCCAGCAGGGGACTAGCGGGAACACAAGAGACCCAGTACTTC. The rearrangement uses TRBV2 and TRBJ2-5, with 13 nucleotides matching TRBD2. This CDR3 contains 15 residues. Germline loops: CDR1 SNHLY, CDR2 FYNNEI. Trimming took 6 bases from V and 2 from J; bases not matched to a gene: 3.

The gene calls are TRBV5-1 and TRBJ2-3; 10 bases match TRBD2. V shed 4 bases and J 8 bases; nucleotides not matched to a gene: 13. Germline V gene data show CDR1 as SGHRS and CDR2 as YFSETQ. There are 16 residues in the CDR3. CDR3 amino acids: CASSTARSGGTPTQYF. The CDR3 nucleotides are TGCGCCAGCAGCACCGCCCGTAGCGGGGGGACTCCTACGCAGTATTTT.

The chain uses TRBV2 and TRBJ2-3, with TRBD1 as a possible D gene (5 bases). V lost 7 bases and J 0 bases, leaving 5 bases between the germline ends. Germline assignment: CDR1 SNHLY and CDR2 FYNNEI. The CDR3 is 12 amino acids. This CDR3 is CASKGSTDTQYF. CDR3 nucleotides: TGTGCCAGCAAGGGGAGCACAGATACGCAGTATTTT.

Only a few counts were recorded for this clone. The rearrangement joins TRBV5-5 to TRBJ2-4, with 9 bases fitting TRBD1. Germline V gene sequence: CDR1 SGHKS, CDR2 YYEKEE (reference sequence). CDR3 length: 18 residues. V trimming: 3 bases; J trimming: 8 bases; junction bases outside the gene matches: 18. CDR3 DNA sequence: TGTGCCAGCAGCTCGCGATTCCGGGACAGGGTTGTGAGGGACATTCAGTACTTC. Encoded protein: CASSSRFRDRVVRDIQYF.

The gene calls are TRBV19 and TRBJ2-7; perhaps TRBD2 as D (6 bases). Germline V CDR1 and CDR2: LNHDA, SQIVND (reference sequence). V lost 8 bases to trimming and J lost 8 bases, with 13 bases between them. This CDR3 region has 11 residues. The CDR3 loop is CASARAGKQYF. CDR3 nucleotides: TGTGCCAGTGCGCGGGCGGGGAAGCAGTACTTC.